These T cell receptor beta chains were read from a single sample in a study of blood T cell repertoires in COVID-19. Sequencing used immunoSEQ multiplex PCR; TCRdb keeps in-frame clones, though not all of them. The sample has 250,000 to 350,000 clones; over 75% are singletons. Specimen: PBMCs or T cells enriched from blood (not recorded which). The receptors shown here come from a woman in her 30s who had recovered from COVID-19. Both conserved end residues are part of each CDR3. Fields, in order: D gene, clone size, J gene, V gene, CDR3 length, CDR3 DNA, CDR3 protein. D genes are given only for firm matches. Clone size is shown for a subset of rows, as once, few, many or a class of expanded clone.

>TRBD1|.|TRBJ2-1|TRBV28|16
TGTGCCAGCAGGAAGTTTAACAGGGGGCTCTACAATGAGCAGTTCTTC
CASRKFNRGLYNEQFF
>.|.|TRBJ1-2|TRBV19|16
TGTGCCAGTAGTATTGAGAGTATCGGGGTCCGGGCTGGCTACACCTTC
CASSIESIGVRAGYTF
>.|few|TRBJ1-6|TRBV2|12
TGTGCCAGCAGTGAGACAGAAACATCCCTCCACTTT
CASSETETSLHF
>.|.|TRBJ1-2|TRBV12-3/TRBV12-4|13
TGTGCCAGCAGTTTAGCAGGGGACTATGGCTACACCTTC
CASSLAGDYGYTF
>TRBD1|.|TRBJ2-7|TRBV7-2|14
TGTGCCAGCAGCTTAGGGCAGGGGGCCTACGAGCAGTACTTC
CASSLGQGAYEQYF
>.|.|TRBJ1-5|TRBV19|14
TGTGCCAGTAGTAGACAGAATAGCAATCAGCCCCAGCATTTT
CASSRQNSNQPQHF
>TRBD1|.|TRBJ2-1|TRBV3-1/TRBV3-2|15
TGTGCCAGCAGCGTAACGGGACAGGGGAAAAATGAGCAGTTCTTC
CASSVTGQGKNEQFF
>.|.|TRBJ1-1|TRBV7-3|13
TGTGCCAGCAGCTTACAGGGAACTGGTGAAGCTTTCTTT
CASSLQGTGEAFF
>.|.|TRBJ2-2|TRBV6-5|14
TGTGCCAGCAGTTACGGCAGGAACACCGGGGAGCTGTTTTTT
CASSYGRNTGELFF
>.|few|TRBJ2-5|TRBV28|14
TGTGCCAGCAGTCCTGACTTCCCCCAAGAGACCCAGTACTTC
CASSPDFPQETQYF
>.|.|TRBJ2-5|TRBV18|14
TGTGCCAGCTCCCCCCCGGGATCGAGGGAGACCCAGTACTTC
CASSPPGSRETQYF
>TRBD1|.|TRBJ2-3|TRBV24-1|16
TGTGCCACCAGTGAAGCCGGGACAGGGGAATCAGATACGCAGTATTTT
CATSEAGTGESDTQYF
>.|.|TRBJ1-2|TRBV6-5|16
TGTGCCAGCAGTTTGTCAGGGCATTTGTCAGACTATGGCTACACCTTC
CASSLSGHLSDYGYTF
>.|.|TRBJ1-1|TRBV25-1|16
TGTGCCAGCATGTATCCCAGGGAGGGTCCGAACACTGAAGCTTTCTTT
CASMYPREGPNTEAFF
>TRBD1|.|TRBJ1-5|TRBV28|16
TGTGCCAGCACCGAAGACAGGGGAGGGGACAATCAGCCCCAGCATTTT
CASTEDRGGDNQPQHF
>.|.|TRBJ2-7|TRBV7-2|14
TGTGCCAGCAGCTTTTTCGGAGTGGAGTACGAGCAGTACTTC
CASSFFGVEYEQYF
>.|.|TRBJ1-5|TRBV28|14
TGTGCCACCCGCCTTGGGGCCGGCAATCAGCCCCAGCATTTT
CATRLGAGNQPQHF
>TRBD2|.|TRBJ2-5|TRBV5-6|17
TGTGCCAGCAGCTTGGGGGCCGGGACTAGCGGCGAAGAGACCCAGTACTTC
CASSLGAGTSGEETQYF
>.|.|TRBJ1-2|TRBV6-5|13
TGTGCCAGCAGGCCTCCGGGGGGCTATGGCTACACCTTC
CASRPPGGYGYTF
>.|.|TRBJ1-5|TRBV18|15
TGTGCCAGCTCACCGGGACTCCAAATGAATCAGCCCCAGCATTTT
CASSPGLQMNQPQHF
>TRBD1|.|TRBJ1-2|TRBV7-9|17
TGTGCCAGCAGCTTACGGGGGAAAGACAGGGGATTCTATGGCTACACCTTC
CASSLRGKDRGFYGYTF
>TRBD1|.|TRBJ2-1|TRBV6-4|15
TGTGCCAGCATCGACAGGGAACATTTGACCAATGAGCAGTTCTTC
CASIDREHLTNEQFF
>.|few|TRBJ1-4|TRBV7-8|17
TGTGCCAGCAGCCCCCGATGGCAGACTACAACTAATGAAAAACTGTTTTTT
CASSPRWQTTTNEKLFF
>TRBD1|.|TRBJ1-5|TRBV29-1|14
TGCAGCGTTAAACTGACAGGGAAGGATCAGCCCCAGCATTTT
CSVKLTGKDQPQHF
>.|.|TRBJ1-1|TRBV7-9|11
TGTGCCAGCAGCCCGTCTACTGAAGCTTTCTTT
CASSPSTEAFF
>.|.|TRBJ1-1|TRBV5-1|15
TGCGCCAGCAGCGGAGGACAGCCTGTGAACACTGAAGCTTTCTTT
CASSGGQPVNTEAFF
>TRBD1|.|TRBJ2-3|TRBV6-5|16
TGTGCCAGCAGTTACTATACAGGGGGAGCAGGAGATACGCAGTATTTT
CASSYYTGGAGDTQYF
>.|.|TRBJ2-3|TRBV5-6|16
TGTGCCAGCAGCCCACTACCAGGGAGGCGCACAGATACGCAGTATTTT
CASSPLPGRRTDTQYF
>.|.|TRBJ1-1|TRBV18|14
TGTGCCAGCTCACCACCCTGGCCGAACACTGAAGCTTTCTTT
CASSPPWPNTEAFF
>.|.|TRBJ2-1|TRBV10-3|17
TGTGCCATCAGTGAGTCCCCCGGGACACTATCCTACAATGAGCAGTTCTTC
CAISESPGTLSYNEQFF
>TRBD1|once|TRBJ1-2|TRBV28|14
TGTGCCAGCACCGTGGGACAGGGGGTCATTGGCTACACCTTC
CASTVGQGVIGYTF
>.|.|TRBJ2-5|TRBV5-1|19
TGCGCCAGCAGCCCCCCAGGGCGGTTAGGACAAGGCCGAAGGGAGACCCAGTACTTC
CASSPPGRLGQGRRETQYF
>.|few|TRBJ1-1|TRBV19|15
TGTGCCAGTAAACTCACCTCACAGGGGAACACTGAAGCTTTCTTT
CASKLTSQGNTEAFF
>TRBD1|few|TRBJ2-7|TRBV28|12
TGTGCCAGCAGGACAGGGACCTACGAGCAGTACTTC
CASRTGTYEQYF
>TRBD2|.|TRBJ2-2|TRBV5-1|15
TGCGCCAGCAGCTCAGCGGGGGCGGGCACCGGGGAGCTGTTTTTT
CASSSAGAGTGELFF
>TRBD1|once|TRBJ2-7|TRBV19|17
TGTGCCAGTAGCACAACCTTGGGACAGAAGGACCCCTACGAGCAGTACTTC
CASSTTLGQKDPYEQYF
>TRBD1|.|TRBJ1-5|TRBV10-2|19
TGCGCCAGCAGTTCGACTGGACAGGGTCGGGGTTTTGGCAATCAGCCCCAGCATTTT
CASSSTGQGRGFGNQPQHF
>.|.|TRBJ1-3|TRBV12-3/TRBV12-4|13
TGTGCCAGCAGACAGAGCTCTGGAAACACCATATATTTT
CASRQSSGNTIYF
>.|once|TRBJ1-1|TRBV7-5|11
TGTGCCAGAAGCTTAACTTTTGTAGTTTTCTTT
CARSLTFVVFF
>TRBD2|.|TRBJ2-3|TRBV27|14
TGTGCCAGCAGTTCCTGGACTAGGGCAGATACGCAGTATTTT
CASSSWTRADTQYF
>.|.|TRBJ2-7|TRBV5-1|16
TGCGCCAGCAGCTTGCAAGGAGGGACAGCTTCTTACGAGCAGTACTTC
CASSLQGGTASYEQYF
>.|.|TRBJ1-3|TRBV9|16
TGTGCCAGCAGCCCCAATCAGGTGTTCTCTGGAAACACCATATATTTT
CASSPNQVFSGNTIYF
>.|.|TRBJ2-7|TRBV3-1/TRBV3-2|14
TGTGCCAGCAGCTTTGGAGCGAGAAACTACGAGCAGTACTTC
CASSFGARNYEQYF
>TRBD2|.|TRBJ2-7|TRBV9|15
TGTGCCAGCAGCCCCGGGACTAGCGGGAGGGACGAGCAGTACTTC
CASSPGTSGRDEQYF
>.|.|TRBJ2-1|TRBV5-1|15
TGCGCCAGCAGCCCCGGCGCAGGGGCCTACAATGAGCAGTTCTTC
CASSPGAGAYNEQFF
>.|.|TRBJ2-3|TRBV14|15
TGTGCCAGCAGCCAAACGACGGGGAGCACAGATACGCAGTATTTT
CASSQTTGSTDTQYF
>.|.|TRBJ1-2|TRBV18|14
TGTGCCAGCTCACCATCGGGGGGTTTTCGTGGCTACACCTTC
CASSPSGGFRGYTF
>.|.|TRBJ2-7|TRBV27|14
TGTGCCAGCAGTTTAGCTACAGGGCGCTACGAGCAGTACTTC
CASSLATGRYEQYF
>TRBD2|.|TRBJ2-3|TRBV6-5|15
TGTGCCAGCAGTTACGGGCGGGAGGATCTAGATACGCAGTATTTT
CASSYGREDLDTQYF
>TRBD2|.|TRBJ2-5|TRBV19|15
TGTGCCAGTAGTATTCGAACTAGCGTTTATGAGACCCAGTACTTC
CASSIRTSVYETQYF
>.|.|TRBJ2-3|TRBV5-1|15
TGCGCCAGCAGCTTGGGGACAGTAAGCACAGATACGCAGTATTTT
CASSLGTVSTDTQYF
>.|.|TRBJ2-3|TRBV9|15
TGTGCCAGCAGCGAGCTTAGCGGTTACACAGATACGCAGTATTTT
CASSELSGYTDTQYF
>.|.|TRBJ2-7|TRBV5-6|15
TGTGCCAGCAGCCCAGGGACTTATTTCGACTACGAGCAGTACTTC
CASSPGTYFDYEQYF
>TRBD1|few|TRBJ2-5|TRBV27|15
TGTGCCAGCAGCTCCGGACAGGGGCAACAAGAGACCCAGTACTTC
CASSSGQGQQETQYF
>TRBD2|.|TRBJ2-7|TRBV28|15
TGTGCCAGCAGTTCGGGGGGGGACAACGCCTACGAGCAGTACTTC
CASSSGGDNAYEQYF
>.|.|TRBJ1-4|TRBV6-5|12
TGTGCCAGCAGGGACGACAGGTCAAAACTGTTTTTT
CASRDDRSKLFF
>.|.|TRBJ1-2|TRBV6-5|13
TGTGCCAGCAGTTACTCGGCAGGTTATGGCTACACCTTC
CASSYSAGYGYTF
>.|.|TRBJ1-6|TRBV30|14
TGTGCCTGGAGTAGGGGTTCCTATAATTCACCCCTCCACTTT
CAWSRGSYNSPLHF
>TRBD1|.|TRBJ2-2|TRBV7-3|20
TGTGCCAGCAGCGATCGCCCCCCCGTGGGCAGGACAGGGCACCTCGGGGAGCTGTTTTTT
CASSDRPPVGRTGHLGELFF